Below, one T cell receptor (beta chain) is given with its context. Its antigen is unidentified. This specimen belongs to a study of early T cells in non-severe SARS-CoV-2 infection. Study-level information: The input, bulk RNA from unsorted whole blood, was sequenced, and chains were unpaired. General study results and limits: The study's VDJdb matching favored anti-spike CD8 responses and missed private and CD4 specificities.

As part of library construction, unique molecular identifiers were attached to individual cDNA molecules. Using its own MiXCR run on the 5' RACE reads, TCRdb lists one record per CDR3 protein. Found here are under 65,000 distinct CDR3 sequences, roughly 12% of them singletons; the top ten hold 3.5% to 4.5%. The V end was cut by 3 bases, the J end by 0 bases, with 7 bases between. The CDR3 runs to 14 residues. This chain links TRBV12-3 or TRBV12-4 with TRBJ2-3; a weak D match, TRBD2 (5 bases). Sequencing was performed on whole blood. The source is an adult who was a healthcare worker with PCR-confirmed SARS-CoV-2 infection or an uninfected control (not recorded which). DNA of the CDR3: TGTGCCAGCAGTTTGGGAGCTAGCACAGATACGCAGTATTTT. This codes for CASSLGASTDTQYF.